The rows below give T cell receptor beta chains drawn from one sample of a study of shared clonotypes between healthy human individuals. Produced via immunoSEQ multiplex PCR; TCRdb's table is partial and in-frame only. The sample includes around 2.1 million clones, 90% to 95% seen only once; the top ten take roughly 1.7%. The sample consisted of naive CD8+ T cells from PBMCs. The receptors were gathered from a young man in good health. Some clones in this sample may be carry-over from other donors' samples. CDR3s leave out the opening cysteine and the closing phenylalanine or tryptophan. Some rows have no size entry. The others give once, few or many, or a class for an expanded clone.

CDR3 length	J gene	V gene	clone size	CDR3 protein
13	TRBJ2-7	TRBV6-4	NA	ASSETGGISYEQY
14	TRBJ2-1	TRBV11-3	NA	ASSLARTGPWDEQF
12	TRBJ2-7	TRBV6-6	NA	ASSYSFLGSEQY
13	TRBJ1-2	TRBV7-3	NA	ASSSTGGIYYGYT
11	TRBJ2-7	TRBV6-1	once	ASREVGTYEQY
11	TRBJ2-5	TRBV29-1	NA	SARTGWEETQY
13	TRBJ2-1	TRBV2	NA	ASRDWREWVNEQF
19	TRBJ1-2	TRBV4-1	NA	ASSQDMGRSIVSGNFYGYT
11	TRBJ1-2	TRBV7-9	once	ASSLGGPIGYT
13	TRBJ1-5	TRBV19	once	ASSTRTGGPQPQH
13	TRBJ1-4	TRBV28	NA	ASSPRTSSNEKLF
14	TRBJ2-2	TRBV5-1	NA	ASSLLGGDWTGELF
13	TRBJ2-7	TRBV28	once	ASSGYRGTAYEQY
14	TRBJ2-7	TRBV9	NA	ASSVDWAGLAGEQY
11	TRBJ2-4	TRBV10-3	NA	AISEQGQNIQY
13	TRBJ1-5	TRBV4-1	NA	ASSHQGRGDQPQH
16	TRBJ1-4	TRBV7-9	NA	ASSPTRDRATLNEKLF
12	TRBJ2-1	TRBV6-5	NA	ASSLAGGGNEQF
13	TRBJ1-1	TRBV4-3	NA	ASSLDRGRDTEAF
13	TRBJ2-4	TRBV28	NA	ASSQAAEAKNIQY
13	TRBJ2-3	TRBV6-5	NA	ASSYSRGDTDTQY
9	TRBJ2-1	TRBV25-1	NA	ASRISNEQF
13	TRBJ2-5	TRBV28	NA	ASSFSGRIQETQY
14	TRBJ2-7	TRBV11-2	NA	ASSLDPGVGGYEQY
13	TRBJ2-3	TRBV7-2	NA	ASSLGQRRTDTQY
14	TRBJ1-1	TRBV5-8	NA	ASYRLRGALSTEAF